Shown below are 11 T cell receptor beta chains from a single sample sequenced in a study of regulatory T cells in long-lasting Graves disease. As for time point: newly diagnosed GD, antithyroid drugs for less than 3 months. The TCR library used RNA extracted from PBMCs. Researchers made TCR beta libraries by using iRepertoire HTBI primers and running Arm-PCR on CDR3 regions. TCRdb reprocessed the multiplex PCR reads via MiXCR and lists one record per CDR3 protein. Seen here are about 470,000 distinct CDR3 sequences, about 15% observed once, and the top ten hold 16%. These data were also reused for a study on T cells in Graves' hyperthyroidism and ophthalmopathy.

The sample in question was peripheral blood mononuclear cells (PBMCs), obtained at new diagnosis, from a patient treated with antithyroid drugs. Receptors originate from a woman aged 30 to 39 with Graves disease.

The J gene is TRBJ2-7, the V gene TRBV5-1, with 7 bases lining up with TRBD2. Germline CDR1 and CDR2: SGHRS and YFSETQ. The CDR3 is 15 residues long. Trimming removed 0 bases from V and 6 bases from J; junction bases left unmatched: 9. This chain's CDR3 is CASSLEAGSSLEQYF. The CDR3 nucleotides read TGCGCCAGCAGCTTGGAAGCGGGATCCTCCCTCGAGCAGTACTTC.

This clonotype was observed a few times. Sequence at one end of the junction differs from germline and may be a read error. This sequence joins TRBV28 and TRBJ1-2; a weak D match, TRBD1 (5 bases). Germline CDR1 reads MDHEN; CDR2 reads SYDVKM. CDR3 length: 10 residues. CDR3 nucleotides: TGCGCTACCGTGGGGGTTGGCTACACCTTC. Protein sequence: CATVGVGYTF.

The rearrangement joins TRBV24-1 to TRBJ2-1, with D perhaps matching TRBD2 (5 bases). From germline, CDR1 is KGHDR and CDR2 SFDVKD. CDR3 length: 15 residues. V was cut by 3 bases and J by 6 bases, with 14 bases left in between. For the CDR3, the DNA is TGTGCCACCAGTGATCCGAACAGCGGACCCAATGAGCAGTTCTTC. Translated, it gives CATSDPNSGPNEQFF.

This clonotype showed up many times. CDR3 loop: CASSLTGTQMNTEAFF. CDR3 DNA sequence: TGTGCCAGCAGCCTGACAGGTACCCAAATGAACACTGAAGCTTTCTTT. The gene calls are TRBV27 and TRBJ1-1; D is perhaps TRBD1 (6 bases). V lost 6 bases and J lost 0, with 17 bases in between. CDR1 MNHEY and CDR2 SMNVEV come from the germline V gene (reference sequence). The CDR3 loop spans 16 amino acids.

V is TRBV27 and J is TRBJ2-1; maybe TRBD2 (5 bases). The V and J ends lost 5 bases and 6 bases respectively, with 11 bases between them. Germline V gene sequence: CDR1 MNHEY, CDR2 SMNVEV (reference sequence). The CDR3 has 13 amino acids. The DNA of the CDR3 is TGTGCCAGCAGTCCCCGTCGGGGCAATGAGCAGTTCTTC. This codes for CASSPRRGNEQFF.

This clonotype was seen repeatedly, ten times or more. V gene TRBV20-1 combines with J gene TRBJ2-5, with 13 bases lining up with TRBD2. This CDR3 spans 15 amino acids. Germline lookup yields CDR1 DFQATT and CDR2 SNEGSKA (reference sequence). With 3 bases clipped from V and 5 bases from J, the junction kept 6 bases outside the gene matches. The DNA for the CDR3 is TGCAGTGCTAGGGGACTAGCGGGAATTGACGAGACCCAGTACTTC. Translation: CSARGLAGIDETQYF.

This clonotype occurred many times. This chain connects TRBV28 to TRBJ1-2; D possibly corresponds to TRBD1 (6 bases). Germline V gives CDR1 MDHEN, CDR2 SYDVKM. CDR3 length: 15 residues. V lost 7 bases and J lost 4, with 19 bases in between. The CDR3 DNA sequence: TGTGCCAGCACTGAGGCGCGGGGGCGATCCTATGGCTACACCTTC. Translating it yields CASTEARGRSYGYTF.

This clonotype was counted a few times. The chain combines TRBV10-3 with TRBJ2-5, with D perhaps matching TRBD2 (5 bases). The V end lost 10 bases, the J end lost 5 bases, and 17 bases lay between the germline ends. The germline gives CDR1 ENHRY, CDR2 SYGVKD. The CDR3 spans 13 residues. The CDR3: CATRVPSWETQYF. The CDR3 DNA reads as TGTGCCACCCGCGTCCCTAGCTGGGAGACCCAGTACTTC.

This clonotype was seen a few times. This sequence joins TRBV4-1 and TRBJ1-2; perhaps TRBD1 as D (6 bases). V shed 0 bases and J shed 4 bases, with 15 bases lying between them. In germline, CDR1 is MGHRA, CDR2 YSYEKL. The CDR3 has 16 residues. The CDR3 region is CASSQDRTALLYGYTF. The CDR3 coding sequence is TGCGCCAGCAGCCAAGATCGGACAGCACTCCTCTATGGCTACACCTTC.

Concerning this clonotype itself: The missing conserved phenylalanine or tryptophan at the end of this CDR3 makes a read error likely. The V call is TRBV28, the J call TRBJ2-3; 8 nucleotides agree with TRBD1. The J call may be faulty, since TRBJ1-1 better matches the DNA end. This CDR3 contains 13 residues. From germline, CDR1 is MDHEN and CDR2 SYDVKM. CDR3 in DNA: TGTGCCAGCAGGACAGGGGTGAACACTGAAGCTTTCCTT. Translating it yields CASRTGVNTEAFL.

V usage is TRBV19 and J usage is TRBJ1-4; 7 bases agree with TRBD1. Germline V lookup: CDR1 LNHDA, CDR2 SQIVND (reference sequence). With V trimmed by 10 bases and J by 4 bases, 12 bases remained unmatched. This CDR3 region has 15 residues. This CDR3 reads CATKLRDSNNEKLFF. DNA for the CDR3: TGTGCCACCAAACTCCGGGACAGTAATAATGAAAAACTGTTTTTT.